The 24 T cell receptor beta chains below were found in one sample sequenced in a study of blood T cell repertoires in COVID-19. Method: immunoSEQ multiplex PCR; TCRdb's copy keeps in-frame clones and lacks some. The sample yields 130,000 to 150,000 clones, 80% to 90% seen once. Sequencing used peripheral blood. Receptors originate from a woman aged 55-69 years with COVID-19, enrolled during active disease.

The DNA of the CDR3 is TGTGCCAGCAGTTATCGACAGGGAGCTAGCACAGATACGCAGTATTTT. It specifies CASSYRQGASTDTQYF. The J gene is TRBJ2-3, the V gene TRBV6-5; 7 nucleotides line up with TRBD1. From germline, CDR1 is MNHEY and CDR2 SVGAGI. The CDR3 extends over 16 amino acids. The V segment lost 3 bases and the J segment 0 bases; nucleotides outside the gene matches: 6.

The chain links TRBV2 to TRBJ2-6, with 9 bases identical to TRBD1. V lost 5 bases and J lost 3; bases outside the gene matches: 8. The germline V gene encodes CDR1 SNHLY and CDR2 FYNNEI. The CDR3 totals 17 residues. The CDR3: CASSSGTGRFGANVLTF. As DNA, the CDR3 is TGTGCCAGCAGTAGCGGGACAGGGAGGTTTGGGGCCAACGTCCTGACTTTC.

This sequence joins TRBV6-5 and TRBJ2-3, with no clear D. The CDR3 is 15 residues long. Looked up from germline, CDR1 is MNHEY and CDR2 is SVGAGI. The V end was cut by 7 bases, the J end by 5 bases, with 19 bases between. The CDR3 DNA is TGTGCCAGCACCATGGGCTCCTACCTTGGAGATACGCAGTATTTT. Protein: CASTMGSYLGDTQYF.

The table lists this clone with a count of one. V is TRBV5-1 and J is TRBJ1-1; D unresolved. Germline loops: CDR1 SGHRS, CDR2 YFSETQ. Trimming left V 2 bases short and J 1 base short, with 6 bases between. The CDR3 is 13 amino acids. The CDR3 nucleotides read TGCGCCAGCAGCTTTTGGGCGAACACTGAAGCTTTCTTT. This translates into CASSFWANTEAFF.

This clone has just one count. The J gene is TRBJ1-2, the V gene TRBV10-3; D is unresolved. V lost 10 bases to trimming and J lost 0 bases, with 9 bases between them. The CDR3 covers 12 residues. Germline CDR1 and CDR2: ENHRY and SYGVKD. CDR3 in amino acids: CATFFANYGYTF. In nucleotides, the CDR3 is TGTGCCACCTTCTTTGCTAACTATGGCTACACCTTC.

CDR3 amino acids: CASSSPGTNLPNSPLHF. DNA of the CDR3: TGTGCCAGCAGCTCCCCGGGTACCAACCTGCCTAATTCACCCCTCCACTTT. V and J are TRBV7-9 and TRBJ1-6; D remains unclear. There are 17 residues in the CDR3. Germline V gene sequence: CDR1 SEHNR, CDR2 FQNEAQ (reference sequence). V shed 4 bases and J shed 6 bases, with 19 bases lying between them.

The chain combines TRBV2 with TRBJ2-7; 10 bases align to TRBD1. Trimming at V came to 0 bases and at J to 6 bases, leaving 5 bases not matched to a gene. Germline loops: CDR1 SNHLY, CDR2 FYNNEI. There are 15 residues in the CDR3. The CDR3 loop reads CASSEAPGQGFEQYF. The CDR3 DNA reads TGTGCCAGCAGTGAAGCCCCGGGACAGGGGTTCGAGCAGTACTTC.

CDR3 sequence reads: CASSIDSPGTASNQPQHF. The CDR3 nucleotides read TGTGCCAGTAGTATAGATTCCCCCGGGACAGCGAGCAATCAGCCCCAGCATTTT. The chain joins TRBV19 to TRBJ1-5; 7 bases fit TRBD1. Germline V gene data show CDR1 as LNHDA and CDR2 as SQIVND (reference sequence). V shed 0 bases, J shed 1 base, and the junction held 9 bases outside the gene matches. The CDR3 is 18 residues long.

The CDR3 bases are TGTGCCAGCAGCGTAGCGTCTAGCGGTTATAGCACAGATACGCAGTATTTT. Translated: CASSVASSGYSTDTQYF. The gene calls are TRBV9 and TRBJ2-3; 7 nucleotides line up with TRBD2. The CDR3 length is 17 residues. CDR1 and CDR2 from the germline V gene are SGDLS and YYNGEE. V shed 0 bases and J 0 bases; nucleotides not matched to a gene: 7.

This clone was seen once. J is TRBJ2-7 and V is TRBV7-9; D gene unclear. This CDR3 has 15 residues. Germline assignment: CDR1 SEHNR and CDR2 FQNEAQ (reference sequence). The V and J ends lost 2 bases and 2 bases respectively, with 13 bases between them. The CDR3 sequence: CASSLPQNLPYEQYF. As DNA, the CDR3 is TGTGCCAGCAGCTTACCTCAAAACTTACCCTACGAGCAGTACTTC. Supplemented by reference TRBV7-9 and TRBJ2-7, the full variable domain reads DTGVSQNPRHKITKRGQNVTFRCDPISEHNRLYWYRQTLGQGPEFLTYFQNEAQLEKSRLLSDRFSAERPKGSFSTLEIQRTEQGDSAMYLCASSLPQNLPYEQYFGPGTRLTVT.

Here the CDR3 reads CASSLTENYEQYF. The CDR3 DNA follows: TGTGCCAGCAGCTTGACGGAGAATTACGAGCAGTACTTC. The chain employs TRBV5-4 and TRBJ2-7; no reliable D call. The CDR3 covers 13 residues. The germline V and J ends were trimmed by 1 base and 4 bases, with 9 bases remaining between them. From germline, CDR1 is SGHNT and CDR2 YYREEE (reference sequence).

The rearrangement links TRBV27 to TRBJ2-4; 8 nucleotides align to TRBD2. Trimming took 2 bases from V and 6 from J; bases not matched to a gene: 3. Germline V gene lookup returns CDR1 MNHEY and CDR2 SMNVEV (reference sequence). CDR3 length: 14 residues. CDR3 amino acids: CASSLAGGLNIQYF. As DNA, the CDR3 is TGTGCCAGCAGTTTAGCGGGGGGACTAAACATTCAGTACTTC.

Ten or more counts support this clone. The J gene is TRBJ1-1, the V gene TRBV3-1 (or the pseudogene TRBV3-2), with 12 positions matching TRBD1. CDR1 and CDR2 from the germline V gene are LGHDT and YNNKEL (reference sequence). CDR3 length: 16 amino acids. After removal of 7 bases from V and 4 bases from J, the junction contained 10 bases not matched to a gene. This CDR3 is CASTQDQGQGATEAFF. The CDR3 DNA sequence: TGTGCCAGCACCCAGGATCAGGGACAGGGGGCCACTGAAGCTTTCTTT.

This clone has a single count. V and J are TRBV9 and TRBJ2-2; a possible D gene is TRBD2 (6 bases). CDR1 SGDLS and CDR2 YYNGEE come from the germline V gene. The CDR3 runs 15 residues. Trimming removed 0 bases from V and 4 bases from J, with 10 bases in between. CDR3 nucleotides: TGTGCCAGCAGCGTAGTTGGCGGGGTCACCGGGGAGCTGTTTTTT. Translated: CASSVVGGVTGELFF.

V usage is TRBV3-1 (or the pseudogene TRBV3-2) and J usage is TRBJ1-1, with 7 bases matching TRBD1. Germline trimming cut 0 bases from V and 5 bases from J; bases unmatched to any gene: 12. Looked up from germline, CDR1 is LGHDT and CDR2 is YNNKEL (reference sequence). This CDR3 comprises 17 residues. The CDR3 spells CASSQEPLIGGRTEAFF. Here the CDR3 DNA reads TGTGCCAGCAGCCAAGAACCTTTGATAGGGGGCCGGACTGAAGCTTTCTTT.

V usage is TRBV5-1 and J usage is TRBJ1-4; tentatively, D is TRBD1 (5 bases). The CDR3 loop spans 16 amino acids. Germline V lookup: CDR1 SGHRS, CDR2 YFSETQ. Trimming removed 4 bases from V and 4 bases from J, with 17 bases in between. In DNA form, the CDR3 reads TGCGCCAGCAGCGCCTCCCAGGGCAGCTTTAATGAAAAACTGTTTTTT. It specifies CASSASQGSFNEKLFF.

In its sample, this clone was seen once. The chain couples TRBV5-1 to TRBJ2-2, with 7 bases matching TRBD2. Trimming removed 5 bases from V and 5 bases from J; junction bases left unmatched: 9. There are 15 residues in the CDR3. CDR1 SGHRS and CDR2 YFSETQ come from the germline V gene. CDR3 sequence (DNA): TGCGCCAGCAGTGGGACTACCCTCGGGACCGGGGAGCTGTTTTTT. Translating gives CASSGTTLGTGELFF.

J is TRBJ2-2 and V is TRBV5-1; TRBD2 might be the D (5 bases). Trimming removed 4 bases from V and 0 bases from J, with 10 bases in between. The germline V gene encodes CDR1 SGHRS and CDR2 YFSETQ. The CDR3 runs 15 residues. The chain's CDR3 is CASSPSSANTGELFF. As DNA, the CDR3 is TGCGCCAGCAGCCCAAGTAGCGCGAACACCGGGGAGCTGTTTTTT.

The V call is TRBV5-1, the J call TRBJ2-5, with TRBD1 as a possible D gene (6 bases). CDR1 is SGHRS, CDR2 YFSETQ, per germline. The CDR3 length is 14 residues. V was trimmed by 4 bases and J by 5 bases, leaving 15 bases between them. The CDR3 DNA follows: TGCGCCAGCAGCGGAACAGGGAACGGGGAGACCCAGTACTTC. Translating gives CASSGTGNGETQYF.

The chain is built from TRBV18 and TRBJ2-1, with TRBD2 as a possible D gene (6 bases). This CDR3 has 15 amino acids. Germline V gene data show CDR1 as KGHSH and CDR2 as LQKENI. V was pared by 3 bases and J by 3 bases, with 12 bases between. For the CDR3, the DNA is TGTGCCAGCTCACCCGGGACGGGAGTCTACAATGAGCAGTTCTTC. Its protein product is CASSPGTGVYNEQFF.

This clone has just one count. The rearrangement joins TRBV21-1 to TRBJ1-6; no check of the table's D call, TRBD1, against the DNA was made. TRBV21-1 is a pseudogene. This CDR3 region has 16 residues. This CDR3 reads CASSPQRQGANSPLHF. In DNA form, the CDR3 reads TGTGCCAGCAGCCCTCAGCGACAGGGGGCAAATTCACCCCTCCACTTT.

This clone was picked up a small number of times. The rearrangement joins TRBV7-3 to TRBJ1-6; D is unresolved. The CDR3 is 14 residues long. Germline values: CDR1 SGHTA, CDR2 FQGTGA. V was pared by 8 bases and J by 5 bases, with 13 bases between. DNA of the CDR3: TGTGCCAGCTCCCCGGGGAGGGATAATTCACCCCTCCACTTT. As protein: CASSPGRDNSPLHF.

This clone appeared a single time. The CDR3 protein is CASSQEGLAEQYF. CDR3 sequence (DNA): TGTGCCAGCAGCCAAGAGGGACTAGCCGAGCAGTACTTC. This chain joins TRBV3-1 (or the pseudogene TRBV3-2) and TRBJ2-7; 9 bases match TRBD2. V was clipped by 0 bases and J by 6 bases; unmatched bases: 0. CDR1 is LGHDT, CDR2 YNNKEL, per germline (reference sequence). This CDR3 is 13 amino acids long.

The chain combines TRBV2 with TRBJ2-1; 8 nucleotides align to TRBD2. The CDR3 covers 14 residues. V was clipped by 7 bases and J by 6 bases; unmatched bases: 8. CDR1 is SNHLY, CDR2 FYNNEI, per germline. This CDR3 is CASIGGSGANEQFF. DNA of the CDR3: TGTGCCAGCATAGGGGGTAGCGGGGCCAATGAGCAGTTCTTC. Full variable domain (missing parts from reference TRBV2 and TRBJ2-1): EPEVTQTPSHQVTQMGQEVILRCVPISNHLYFYWYRQILGQKVEFLVSFYNNEISEKSEIFDDQFSVERPDGSNFTLKIRSTKLEDSAMYFCASIGGSGANEQFFGPGTRLTVL.